This T cell receptor (beta chain) comes out of a study of blood T cell repertoires in COVID-19. Methods used by the authors: Reference gene primer amplification gave nucleated cell count estimates. The table came from immunoSEQ multiplex PCR; TCRdb's copy has only in-frame clones and leaves some out. From that table come the V and J calls and clone size; the DNA was used to work out D and trimming. The data show a few hundred thousand clones, 75% to 90% seen once. From germline, CDR1 is LNHDA and CDR2 SQIVND (reference sequence). Trimming took off 3 bases at V and 7 bases at J, with 12 bases between the two ends. The CDR3 loop spans 13 amino acids.

The material sequenced was peripheral blood. The chain employs TRBV19 and TRBJ2-5; the D gene is possibly TRBD2 (5 bases). The source is a woman aged 80 or older with COVID-19, enrolled during active disease. The CDR3 sequence is CASSMQLAVTQYF. In DNA, the CDR3 is TGTGCCAGTAGTATGCAGCTAGCTGTGACCCAGTACTTC.